One and the same sample provided the 23 T cell receptor beta chains below, sequenced in a study of T-cell reconstitution after alpha-beta-depleted transplantation in children. A TCRbeta library incorporating unique molecular identifiers was prepared. TCRdb reprocessed the PCR reads with MiXCR, giving one entry per CDR3 protein. The sample lists some 640,000 distinct CDR3 sequences; approximately 17% were seen once. The material sequenced was PBMCs from the stem cell graft donor, taken from the stem cell graft. The receptor set was obtained from a human donor who donated a stem cell graft to a child with acute myeloid leukemia.

The sample holds many counts of this clonotype. The chain joins TRBV9 to TRBJ2-7; a weak D match, TRBD2 (6 bases). The CDR3 length is 15 residues. From germline, CDR1 is SGDLS and CDR2 YYNGEE. V was clipped by 5 bases and J by 2 bases, with 17 bases between them. The CDR3 region is CASRGGGTVTYEQYV. In nucleotides, the CDR3 is TGTGCCAGCAGGGGAGGTGGGACCGTTACCTACGAGCAGTACGTC.

The genes are TRBV9 and TRBJ1-6, with D unresolved. Trimming left V 0 bases short and J 6 bases short, with 10 bases between. Germline V gene lookup returns CDR1 SGDLS and CDR2 YYNGEE. There are 15 residues in the CDR3. The CDR3 here is CASSVAGPSNSPLHF. For the CDR3, the DNA is TGTGCCAGCAGCGTAGCTGGCCCGAGTAATTCACCCCTCCACTTT.

This clonotype was observed many times. V usage is TRBV5-5 and J usage is TRBJ2-3; maybe TRBD1 (5 bases). This CDR3 is 13 amino acids long. Trimming removed 0 bases from V and 5 bases from J, with 7 bases in between. CDR1 is SGHKS, CDR2 YYEKEE, per germline (reference sequence). The CDR3 coding sequence is TGTGCCAGCAGCTTGGGGGGCGTAGATACGCAGTATTTT. Protein sequence: CASSLGGVDTQYF.

The chain is built from TRBV10-2 and TRBJ2-7, with a possible D match to TRBD2 (6 bases). The V end was cut by 9 bases, the J end by 2 bases, with 11 bases between. Germline CDR1 and CDR2: WSHSY and SAAADI. This CDR3 has 12 amino acids. In nucleotides, the CDR3 is TGCGCCAGTTGGGACTTCACCTACGAGCAGTACGTC. Its translation is CASWDFTYEQYV.

The sample holds a few counts of this clonotype. The CDR3 region is CSARPGTSGGNEQFF. CDR3 DNA: TGCAGTGCTAGGCCCGGGACTAGCGGGGGGAATGAGCAGTTCTTC. J is TRBJ2-1 and V is TRBV20-1, with TRBD2 matching over 15 bases. V shed 3 bases, J shed 7 bases, and the junction held 4 bases outside the gene matches. The germline V gene encodes CDR1 DFQATT and CDR2 SNEGSKA (reference sequence). The CDR3 loop spans 15 amino acids.

This clonotype was seen more than once but under ten times. The chain has TRBV7-6 and TRBJ2-5; D unresolved. This CDR3 region has 15 residues. CDR1 and CDR2 from the germline V gene are SGHVS and FNYEAQ. Trimming took off 0 bases at V and 3 bases at J, with 11 bases between the two ends. The CDR3 DNA reads TGTGCCAGCAGCTTAGCAACGGCTACCAAAGAGACCCAGTACTTC. It is translated as CASSLATATKETQYF.

This clonotype occurred a few times. The chain employs TRBV12-3 or TRBV12-4 and TRBJ2-7; maybe TRBD2 (7 bases). The V end lost 5 bases, the J end lost 5 bases, and 22 bases lay between the germline ends. The CDR3 contains 16 residues. CDR3 loop: CASSEEIGGGDNEQYF. The CDR3, as DNA: TGTGCCAGCAGTGAGGAAATAGGGGGGGGGGATAACGAGCAGTACTTC.

This clonotype has ten or more counts. The V call is TRBV10-3, the J call TRBJ2-3, with TRBD1 identical over 12 bases. V shed 3 bases, J shed 4 bases, and the junction held 5 bases outside the gene matches. The CDR3 runs 16 residues. Germline CDR1 reads ENHRY; CDR2 reads SYGVKD. The CDR3 here is CAISETGTGGADTQYF. The CDR3 nucleotides read TGTGCCATCAGTGAAACAGGGACAGGGGGCGCAGATACGCAGTATTTT.

The chain is built from TRBV5-1 and TRBJ2-3; the match to TRBD1 covers 7 bases. This CDR3 contains 15 residues. Per the germline V gene, CDR1 is SGHRS and CDR2 is YFSETQ. V was clipped by 1 base and J by 5 bases; unmatched bases: 7. The CDR3 DNA is TGCGCCAGCAGCTTGAAACAGGGGTCCAAAGATACGCAGTATTTT. This encodes CASSLKQGSKDTQYF.

A word on this clonotype: Possible read error: a much larger clone is one base away. The V call is TRBV20-1, the J call TRBJ2-7, with TRBD1 matching over 7 bases. The CDR3 is 16 amino acids. The V gene end was trimmed by 6 bases and the J gene end by 5 bases; junction bases not matched to a gene: 19. The germline gives CDR1 DFQATT, CDR2 SNEGSKA (reference sequence). CDR3 amino acids: CSAETEAQTGSDEQYF. In nucleotides, the CDR3 is TGCAGTGCCGAAACAGAAGCGCAGACAGGGTCCGACGAGCAGTACTTC.

The rearrangement links TRBV18 to TRBJ1-1; D not resolved. CDR3 length equals 15 residues. V gave up 0 bases and J gave up 1 base, with 9 bases separating them. Germline V gives CDR1 KGHSH, CDR2 LQKENI. The DNA of the CDR3 is TGTGCCAGCTCACCACCGGTAAAGCGGAACACTGAAGCTTTCTTT. Translating it yields CASSPPVKRNTEAFF. The whole variable domain, filled in from reference TRBV18 and TRBJ1-1, reads NAGVMQNPRHLVRRRGQEARLRCSPMKGHSHVYWYRQLPEEGLKFMVYLQKENIIDESGMPKERFSAEFPKEGPSILRIQQVVRGDSAAYFCASSPPVKRNTEAFFGQGTRLTVV.

Ten or more counts support this clonotype. This chain joins TRBV20-1 and TRBJ2-4, with D possibly TRBD2 on 5 matching bases. The CDR3 has 15 residues. The germline V and J ends were trimmed by 3 bases and 1 base, with 13 bases remaining between them. CDR1 and CDR2 from the germline V gene are DFQATT and SNEGSKA (reference sequence). CDR3: CSAREEQVAKNIQYF. In DNA, the CDR3 is TGCAGTGCTAGGGAGGAGCAGGTGGCCAAAAACATTCAGTACTTC.

This clonotype was recorded many times. The gene calls are TRBV12-3 or TRBV12-4 and TRBJ2-5; D possibly corresponds to TRBD1 (5 bases). The CDR3 has 13 residues. V lost 7 bases, J lost 2 bases, and 11 bases lay in between. CDR3 sequence reads: CASNRGRQETQYF. The CDR3 DNA is TGTGCCAGCAATAGGGGCAGACAAGAGACCCAGTACTTC.

At least ten counts were recorded for this clonotype. The chain is built from TRBV7-8 and TRBJ1-2; possible D gene TRBD1, 6 bases. Germline values: CDR1 SGHVS, CDR2 FQNEAQ. Trimming removed 3 bases from V and 3 bases from J, with 11 bases in between. The CDR3 is 14 residues long. CDR3 in amino acids: CASSFRDTYYGYTF. CDR3 bases: TGTGCCAGCAGCTTCCGGGACACTTACTATGGCTACACCTTC.

This clonotype was seen repeatedly, ten times or more. V is TRBV20-1 and J is TRBJ2-7; unclear D gene. Germline CDR1 reads DFQATT; CDR2 reads SNEGSKA (reference sequence). V was pared by 4 bases and J by 3 bases, with 13 bases between. The CDR3 is 13 amino acids. Written as DNA, the CDR3 is TGCAGTGCTAAGGACCACCCGGGCTACGAGCAGTACTTC. Protein product: CSAKDHPGYEQYF.

This chain uses TRBV4-2 with TRBJ2-1, with TRBD2 matching over 7 bases. Per germline, CDR1 LGHNA and CDR2 YNFKEQ. Trimming took 0 bases from V and 8 from J; bases not matched to a gene: 13. The CDR3 contains 17 residues. CDR3 nucleotides: TGTGCCAGCAGCCAAGATGGGGGGTCGGGGGGTAAGGATGAGCAGTTCTTC. Translated, it gives CASSQDGGSGGKDEQFF.

The V call is TRBV5-1, the J call TRBJ2-7, with D possibly TRBD2 on 6 matching bases. The CDR3 spans 16 residues. V dropped 6 bases and J dropped 2 bases, with 21 bases sitting between them. The germline V gene has CDR1 SGHRS and CDR2 YFSETQ. CDR3 sequence: CASTSGQAQSTYEQYF. The DNA for the CDR3 is TGCGCCAGCACCAGCGGGCAGGCCCAATCCACCTACGAGCAGTACTTC.

The table lists this clonotype with a few counts. The gene calls are TRBV12-3 or TRBV12-4 and TRBJ1-2; a weak D match, TRBD1 (5 bases). The CDR3 runs to 13 residues. Trimming stripped 5 bases from V and 4 bases from J, with 11 bases between. The CDR3 loop reads CASSHRLTYGYTF. Here the CDR3 DNA reads TGTGCCAGCAGTCACAGGTTAACCTATGGCTACACCTTC.

This clonotype was observed a handful of times. The genes are TRBV12-3 or TRBV12-4 and TRBJ2-5, with 9 bases that match TRBD2. The CDR3 length is 15 residues. V was clipped by 2 bases and J by 5 bases; unmatched bases: 6. In nucleotides, the CDR3 is TGTGCCAGCAGTTTAACGCGGGGGGGCCGGGAGACCCAGTACTTC. Translated: CASSLTRGGRETQYF.

This clonotype was seen a few times. This chain connects TRBV7-2 to TRBJ1-5; D not certain. Deletions cut 0 bases from V and 5 bases from J, with 5 bases between. The CDR3 contains 13 residues. Germline loops: CDR1 SGHTA, CDR2 FQGNSA. The CDR3 sequence: CASSLAAYQPQHF. The DNA for the CDR3 is TGTGCCAGCAGCTTAGCCGCCTATCAGCCCCAGCATTTT.

This chain uses TRBV11-2 with TRBJ2-7, with TRBD1 identical over 7 bases. J lost 2 bases, V lost 7 bases, and 11 bases had no gene match. CDR3 length: 15 residues. Germline loops: CDR1 SGHAT, CDR2 FQNNGV. CDR3 protein: CASTPGGRGTYEQYF. CDR3 in DNA: TGTGCCAGCACCCCTGGGGGCAGGGGGACCTACGAGCAGTACTTC.

This clonotype was detected ten times or more. The chain links TRBV7-6 to TRBJ2-3; the D gene is possibly TRBD2 (6 bases). The germline CDR1 and CDR2 sequences are SGHVS and FNYEAQ. The V end was cut by 4 bases, the J end by 3 bases, with 14 bases between. The CDR3 runs to 15 residues. CDR3 sequence reads: CASSSRGTGTDTQYF. The CDR3 DNA is TGTGCCAGCAGCTCCCGGGGGACGGGGACAGATACGCAGTATTTT.

The gene calls are TRBV7-3 and TRBJ2-2; TRBD2 matches at 8 bases. The CDR3 loop spans 17 amino acids. Germline V gene data show CDR1 as SGHTA and CDR2 as FQGTGA. The J segment lost 3 bases and the V segment lost 6 bases, leaving 12 bases of the junction unmatched. The CDR3 loop reads CASSPTGGGYYTGELFF. The CDR3 region has the DNA TGTGCCAGCAGTCCCACGGGAGGGGGATATTACACCGGGGAGCTGTTTTTT.